This T cell receptor beta chain originates from a study of T cell changes during pregnancy in multiple sclerosis. The assay was immunoSEQ multiplex PCR, and TCRdb's table has in-frame clones only and misses some. The sample has about 17,000 clones, more than 75% seen once. The CDR3 length is 14 residues. CDR1 and CDR2 from the germline V gene are GTSNPN and SVGIG (reference sequence). Trimming left V 4 bases short and J 2 bases short, with 14 bases between. The TCR sequence derives from a female donor with multiple sclerosis, enrolled in a pregnancy study. This chain links TRBV30 with TRBJ1-1; a possible D gene is TRBD1 (6 bases). The sample was CD8+ T cells from peripheral blood mononuclear cells, taken after pregnancy. CDR3 DNA sequence: TGTGCCTGGACATGGACAGCGCTCAACACTGAAGCTTTCTTT. It encodes CAWTWTALNTEAFF.